Included here is one T cell receptor beta chain sequence, with context. This record belongs to a study of technical replicates of blood from a handful of donors. Sequencing used immunoSEQ multiplex PCR; TCRdb keeps in-frame clones, though not all of them. The sample lists about 82,000 clones; roughly 90% were seen once. CDR1 is MGHRA, CDR2 YSYEKL, per germline. This CDR3 contains 15 residues. Deletions cut 2 bases from V and 1 base from J, with 12 bases between. This TCR came from a human donor in good health. The sequenced sample was T cells isolated from PBMCs. The chain uses TRBV4-1 and TRBJ2-7, with a weak D call TRBD1 (6 bases). CDR3 loop: CASSQPTGKSYEQYF. The CDR3, as DNA: TGCGCCAGCAGCCAACCGACAGGAAAATCCTACGAGCAGTACTTC.